A single T cell receptor beta chain is shown here with its context. The sample originates from a study of blood T cell repertoires in COVID-19. Study-level information: Italy, Spain and the United States were the sources of the convalescent and acute COVID-19 samples. Sources were T cells, B-cell-depleted T cells, or PBMCs; the material itself was cDNA or gDNA.

Authors' processing steps: Estimation of nucleated cell counts was performed using reference gene primer amplification. TCRdb's copy holds only in-frame clones and misses some; the assay was immunoSEQ multiplex PCR. V and J calls and clone size come straight from that table; D and trimming were deduced from the DNA. Of around 160,000 clones detected, about nine tenths appear once; the ten largest clones hold 15% to 20%. The V gene's germline CDR1 is SGHVS and CDR2 FNYEAQ. V lost 4 bases to trimming and J lost 1 base; unmatched junction nucleotides: 8. The CDR3 covers 16 residues. Material for sequencing was peripheral blood. The chain links TRBV7-6 to TRBJ2-5, with 8 bases identical to TRBD2. This TCR came from a man aged 60 to 69 with active or convalescent COVID-19. Here the CDR3 DNA reads TGTGCCAGCAGCTCTGGATTAGCGGGATTCCAAGAGACCCAGTACTTC. The encoded protein is CASSSGLAGFQETQYF.